What follows describes a single T cell receptor beta chain. One end of the junction does not line up with germline, which may come from a read error. This entry belongs to a study of tumor-infiltrating lymphocytes in primary liver carcinoma. This CDR3 contains 11 residues. Per the germline V gene, CDR1 is SGHAT and CDR2 is FQNNGV. Reverse transcription of 450 to 500 ng total RNA with a constant-region primer produced TCR beta cDNA. TCR beta libraries came from three nested multiplex PCR rounds using slightly modified ARM-PCR. Forward primers for TRBV1-TRBV30 and a C-beta reverse primer served the first two PCR rounds, at about 10 cycles each. MiXCR, run by TCRdb on the multiplex PCR reads, gives a single entry per CDR3 protein. The sample carries fewer than 250,000 distinct CDR3 sequences, 85% recorded once. The study co-extracted DNA and RNA from roughly 20-30 mg of unsorted bulk tissue. Each tumor sample had over 75% viable tumor cells.

The sequencing input was tumor tissue from primary liver carcinoma. The chain uses TRBV11-2 and TRBJ2-7, with D unresolved. The source of this sequence is a man aged 35 to 55 with primary liver carcinoma and hepatitis B virus infection. CDR3 DNA: TGTGTCAGCACAAAAACGGTTGAGCAGTACTTC. Encoded protein: CVSTKTVEQYF.